What follows are 3 T cell receptor beta chains derived from one specimen sequenced in a study of cytomegalovirus exposure and HLA in healthy donors. PCR was performed using 60 Vbeta and 13 Jbeta primers. Clones were read by immunoSEQ multiplex PCR, and TCRdb kept only the in-frame ones, dropping some. The data show under 200,000 clones, 65% to 85% seen once. Material for sequencing was PBMCs. Source of these receptors: a man aged 60-69 years in good health and CMV-seronegative.

This clone has just a few counts. The rearrangement uses TRBV2 and TRBJ2-1, with D hard to call. The CDR3 loop spans 12 amino acids. V dropped 4 bases and J dropped 3 bases, with 4 bases sitting between them. Germline CDR1 is SNHLY and CDR2 is FYNNEI. The CDR3 DNA follows: TGTGCCAGCAGTGTAGACTACAATGAGCAGTTCTTC. This codes for CASSVDYNEQFF. Supplemented by reference TRBV2 and TRBJ2-1, the full variable domain reads EPEVTQTPSHQVTQMGQEVILRCVPISNHLYFYWYRQILGQKVEFLVSFYNNEISEKSEIFDDQFSVERPDGSNFTLKIRSTKLEDSAMYFCASSVDYNEQFFGPGTRLTVL.

The rearrangement uses TRBV5-1 and TRBJ2-3, with D perhaps TRBD2 (5 bases). This CDR3 is built from 14 residues. Germline V gene lookup returns CDR1 SGHRS and CDR2 YFSETQ. V was cut by 2 bases and J by 1 base, with 8 bases left in between. This chain's CDR3 is CASSFGIGTDTQYF. The DNA of the CDR3 is TGCGCCAGCAGCTTCGGGATCGGCACAGATACGCAGTATTTT.

The rearrangement joins TRBV9 to TRBJ1-5; TRBD1 aligns across 9 bases. The CDR3 spans 15 residues. With V trimmed by 4 bases and J by 2 bases, 4 bases remained unmatched. Germline CDR1 reads SGDLS; CDR2 reads YYNGEE. Written as DNA, the CDR3 is TGTGCCAGCAGCCCGGGACAGGGAGGCAATCAGCCCCAGCATTTT. Amino acid sequence: CASSPGQGGNQPQHF.